What follows describes a single T cell receptor beta chain. This clonotype appeared many times. The antigen it recognizes is unknown. Qualities for individual bases were not recorded, and no much larger clone is one base off. This sample was taken from a study of T-cell reconstitution after alpha-beta-depleted transplantation in children (dated by TCRdb to 2015 to 2016). For the study in its entirety: The study quantitatively tracked T-cell immune reconstitution after TCRalphabeta/CD19-depleted allogeneic hematopoietic cell transplantation in children using TCR repertoire profiling.

The library relied on PCR. The sequencer listed for this sample is Illumina HiSeq 2500. TCR libraries were prepared with molecular barcoding, using unique molecular identifiers to normalize TCRbeta repertoire quantification. TCRdb trimmed public reads at Q25 via fastp, called clones via MiXCR and kept in-frame beta chains. Merged by CDR3 protein, the rows form single entries marked with the most common genes and DNA. Recorded for this sample are some 70,000 distinct CDR3 sequences; 6% to 8% of them occurred a single time. Around 2.5% of the sample is in the top ten clones. Cut back by 2 bases and 2 bases, the V and J ends lie 12 bases apart. Sequences KGHDR (CDR1) and SFDVKD (CDR2) are obtained from the germline V gene. Including the terminal cysteine and phenylalanine, the CDR3 comprises 15 residues. The CDR3 DNA has 45 bases and is translated from base 1.

The source was PBMCs from the stem cell graft donor, collected from the stem cell graft. The rearrangement combines TRBV24-1 with TRBJ2-7; the D gene remains uncertain. The TCR originated in a human donor who donated a stem cell graft to a child with acute lymphoblastic leukemia. CDR3 sequence: CATSDSTRTPYEQYF. The nucleotides read TGTGCCACCAGTGATTCGACCCGGACCCCCTACGAGCAGTACTTC.